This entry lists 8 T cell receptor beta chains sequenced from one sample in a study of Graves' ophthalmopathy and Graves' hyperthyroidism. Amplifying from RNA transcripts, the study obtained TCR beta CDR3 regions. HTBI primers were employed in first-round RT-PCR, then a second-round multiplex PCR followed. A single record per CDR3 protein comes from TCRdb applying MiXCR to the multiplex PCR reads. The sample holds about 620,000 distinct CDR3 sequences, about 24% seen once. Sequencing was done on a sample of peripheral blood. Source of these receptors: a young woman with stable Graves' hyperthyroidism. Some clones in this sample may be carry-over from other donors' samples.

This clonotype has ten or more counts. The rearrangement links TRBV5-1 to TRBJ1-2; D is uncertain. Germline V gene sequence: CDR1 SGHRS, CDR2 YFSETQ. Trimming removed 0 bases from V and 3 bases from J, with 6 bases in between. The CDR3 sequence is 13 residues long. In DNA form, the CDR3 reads TGCGCCAGCAGCTTGGAGGCTTACTATGGCTACACCTTC. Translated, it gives CASSLEAYYGYTF. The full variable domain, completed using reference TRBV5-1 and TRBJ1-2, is KAGVTQTPRYLIKTRGQQVTLSCSPISGHRSVSWYQQTPGQGLQFLFEYFSETQRNKGNFPGRFSGRQFSNSRSEMNVSTLELGDSALYLCASSLEAYYGYTFGSGTRLTVV.

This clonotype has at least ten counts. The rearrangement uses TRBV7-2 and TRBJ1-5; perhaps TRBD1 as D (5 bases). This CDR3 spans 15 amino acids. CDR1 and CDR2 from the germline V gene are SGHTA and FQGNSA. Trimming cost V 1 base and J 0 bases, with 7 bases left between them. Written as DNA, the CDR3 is TGTGCCAGCAGCTTAGTTCAGGGTAGCAATCAGCCCCAGCATTTT. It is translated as CASSLVQGSNQPQHF.

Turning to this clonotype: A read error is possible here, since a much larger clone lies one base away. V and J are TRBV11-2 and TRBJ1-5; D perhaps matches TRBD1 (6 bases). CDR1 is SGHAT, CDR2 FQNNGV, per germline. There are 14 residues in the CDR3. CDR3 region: CASSLSRGDHPQHF. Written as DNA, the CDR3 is TGTGCCAGCAGCTTATCCAGGGGAGATCATCCCCAGCATTTT.

The CDR3 is CASSSRTSGSLETQYF. In nucleotides, the CDR3 is TGTGCCAGCAGTTCACGGACTAGCGGGAGTTTAGAGACCCAGTACTTC. The genes are TRBV12-3 or TRBV12-4 and TRBJ2-5; TRBD2 matches at 13 bases. The CDR3 length is 16 residues. The trim removed 4 bases at V and 4 bases at J, leaving 6 bases unmatched.

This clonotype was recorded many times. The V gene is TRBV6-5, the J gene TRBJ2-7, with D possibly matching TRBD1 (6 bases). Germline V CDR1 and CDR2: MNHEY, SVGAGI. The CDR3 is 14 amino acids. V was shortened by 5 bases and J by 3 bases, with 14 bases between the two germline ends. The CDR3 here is CASSRHDRFYEQYF. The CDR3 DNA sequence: TGTGCCAGCAGTCGCCACGACAGGTTCTACGAGCAGTACTTC.

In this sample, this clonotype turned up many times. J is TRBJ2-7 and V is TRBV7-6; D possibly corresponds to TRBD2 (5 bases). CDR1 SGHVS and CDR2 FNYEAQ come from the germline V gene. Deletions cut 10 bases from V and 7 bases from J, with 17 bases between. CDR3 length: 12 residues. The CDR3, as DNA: TGTGCCACCGGTGACCTCCGCGGGGAGCAGTACTTC. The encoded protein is CATGDLRGEQYF.

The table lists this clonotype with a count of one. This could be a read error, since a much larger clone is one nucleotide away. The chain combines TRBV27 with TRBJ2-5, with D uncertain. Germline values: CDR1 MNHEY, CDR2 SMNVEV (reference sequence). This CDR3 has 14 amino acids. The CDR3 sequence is CASRHTQYQEIQYF. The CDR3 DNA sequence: TGTGCCAGCAGGCACACCCAGTACCAAGAGATCCAGTACTTC.

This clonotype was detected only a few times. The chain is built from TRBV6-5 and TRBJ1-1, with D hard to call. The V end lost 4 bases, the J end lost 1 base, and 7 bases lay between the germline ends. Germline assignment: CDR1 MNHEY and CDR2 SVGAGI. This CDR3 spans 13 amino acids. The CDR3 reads CASSSARNTEAFF. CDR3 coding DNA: TGTGCCAGCAGTTCGGCGAGGAACACTGAAGCTTTCTTT.